A single sample gave rise to the 9 T cell receptor beta chains below, sequenced in a study of regulatory T cells in long-lasting Graves disease (dated by TCRdb to the early 2020s). Per the publication, the time point label means: persistent/refractory GD, antithyroid drugs over 5 years with positive TRAb. For both TCR sequencing and RNA sequencing, RNA was extracted from PBMCs using TRIzol. The library came from multiplex PCR. Instrument on record: Illumina HiSeq 4000. To build TCR beta libraries, CDR3 regions were amplified by Arm-PCR using iRepertoire HTBI primers. Using fastp trimming at Q25 and MiXCR clonotype assembly, TCRdb reanalyzed the public sequencing data and kept in-frame beta chains. Every distinct CDR3 protein forms one entry, paired with its most common genes and DNA. The sample records 650,000 to 850,000 distinct CDR3 sequences, about 32% of which are singletons. Around 40% of the sample belongs to the ten largest clones.

Sequencing was performed on peripheral blood mononuclear cells (PBMCs), taken when the disease was refractory, from a patient treated with antithyroid drugs. These receptors all come from a female donor with Graves disease.

This clonotype was detected only a few times. This chain links TRBV3-1 with TRBJ2-5, with D possibly being TRBD1 or TRBD2 (6 bases each). V shed 3 bases and J shed 5 bases, with 13 bases lying between them. The germline V gene encodes CDR1 LGHDT and CDR2 YNNKEL (reference sequence). The CDR3 runs 14 residues. The CDR3 DNA reads as TGTGCCAGCAGCCATGGGGGGCTGGGGGAGACCCAGTACTTC. Translation: CASSHGGLGETQYF.

This clonotype was found a few times. The chain carries TRBV13 and TRBJ1-1; D is unclear. The CDR3 is made up of 16 amino acids. Deletions cut 3 bases from V and 2 bases from J, with 16 bases between. Germline V gene sequence: CDR1 PRHDT, CDR2 FYEKMQ (reference sequence). In DNA, the CDR3 is TGTGCCAGCAGCTTTTATGACCCATGGGGAAACACTGAAGCTTTCTTT. This gives the protein CASSFYDPWGNTEAFF.

The chain recombines TRBV12-3 or TRBV12-4 with TRBJ1-5; D is perhaps TRBD1 (5 bases). The V and J ends lost 6 bases and 6 bases respectively, with 15 bases between them. The length of the CDR3 is 14 residues. Here the CDR3 DNA reads TGTGCCAGCAGAAAGTGGGGGGTAGCTCAGCCCCAGCATTTT. Residues: CASRKWGVAQPQHF.

This clonotype was found a few times. V and J are TRBV6-1 and TRBJ1-2; 8 nucleotides align to TRBD1. V was clipped by 5 bases and J by 1 base; unmatched bases: 6. The V gene's germline CDR1 is MNHNS and CDR2 SASEGT. The length of the CDR3 is 15 residues. The CDR3: CASSRQGLGNYGYTF. The CDR3 DNA sequence: TGTGCCAGCAGTCGACAGGGGTTGGGTAACTATGGCTACACCTTC.

There are a few counts of this clonotype. The CDR3 coding sequence is TGCGCCAGCAGCTTGGAGGGTGGCGGAAACACTGAAGCTTTCTTT. Residues: CASSLEGGGNTEAFF. The chain links TRBV5-1 to TRBJ1-1; D call uncertain. The CDR3 is made up of 15 amino acids. The V gene lost 0 bases and the J gene lost 2 bases, with 11 bases spanning the gap. Germline CDR1 and CDR2: SGHRS and YFSETQ.

This clonotype has ten or more counts. The genes are TRBV27 and TRBJ1-2; D unresolved. The CDR3 consists of 13 residues. The V end lost 4 bases, the J end lost 6 bases, and 12 bases lay between the germline ends. The germline V gene has CDR1 MNHEY and CDR2 SMNVEV (reference sequence). The CDR3 region has the DNA TGTGCCAGCAGTTCGACAAGGAACCATGGCTACACCTTC. This sequence encodes CASSSTRNHGYTF.

This clonotype was observed a handful of times. The chain uses TRBV20-1 and TRBJ1-5, with no clear D. The V and J ends lost 3 bases and 4 bases respectively, with 7 bases between them. Germline V gene data show CDR1 as DFQATT and CDR2 as SNEGSKA (reference sequence). The CDR3 runs 12 residues. CDR3 sequence reads: CSASLPNQPQHF. The CDR3 nucleotides are TGCAGTGCTAGTCTCCCGAATCAGCCCCAGCATTTT.

This clonotype was detected only a few times. This chain links TRBV3-1 with TRBJ2-7; tentative D call: TRBD1 (6 bases). The V end lost 1 base, the J end lost 0 bases, and 7 bases lay between the germline ends. The CDR3 has 14 residues. CDR1 LGHDT and CDR2 YNNKEL come from the germline V gene (reference sequence). This CDR3 reads CASSQADSSYEQYF. The DNA of the CDR3 is TGTGCCAGCAGCCAAGCGGACAGCTCCTACGAGCAGTACTTC.

V and J are TRBV9 and TRBJ2-2; D possibly corresponds to TRBD1 (6 bases). This CDR3 contains 13 residues. The V gene's germline CDR1 is SGDLS and CDR2 YYNGEE. Trimming removed 4 bases from V and 5 bases from J, with 9 bases in between. This CDR3 is CASSWTETGELFF. The CDR3 DNA reads TGTGCCAGCAGCTGGACAGAAACCGGGGAGCTGTTTTTT.